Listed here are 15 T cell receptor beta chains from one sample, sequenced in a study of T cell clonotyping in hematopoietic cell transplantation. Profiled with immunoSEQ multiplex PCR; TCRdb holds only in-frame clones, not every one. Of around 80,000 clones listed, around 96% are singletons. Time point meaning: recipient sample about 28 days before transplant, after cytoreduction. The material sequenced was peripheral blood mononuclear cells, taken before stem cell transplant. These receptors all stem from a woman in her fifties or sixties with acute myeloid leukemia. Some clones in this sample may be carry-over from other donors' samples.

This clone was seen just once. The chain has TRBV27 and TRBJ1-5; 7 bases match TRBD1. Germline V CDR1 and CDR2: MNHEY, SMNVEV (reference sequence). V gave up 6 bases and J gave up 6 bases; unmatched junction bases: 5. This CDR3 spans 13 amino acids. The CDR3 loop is CASSDRVGQPQHF. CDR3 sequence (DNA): TGTGCCAGCAGCGACAGGGTGGGTCAGCCCCAGCATTTT.

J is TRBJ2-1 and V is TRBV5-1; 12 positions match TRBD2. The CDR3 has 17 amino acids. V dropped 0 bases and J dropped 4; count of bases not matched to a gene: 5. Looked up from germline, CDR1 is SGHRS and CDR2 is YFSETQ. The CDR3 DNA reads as TGCGCCAGCAGCTTGGGGCGGACTAGCGGGAAGTACAATGAGCAGTTCTTC. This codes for CASSLGRTSGKYNEQFF.

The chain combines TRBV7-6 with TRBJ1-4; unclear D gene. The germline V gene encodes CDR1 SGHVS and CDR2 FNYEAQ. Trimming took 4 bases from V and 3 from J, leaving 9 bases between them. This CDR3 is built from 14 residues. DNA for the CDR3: TGTGCCAGCAGCTCCCAATACTCTAATGAAAAACTGTTTTTT. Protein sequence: CASSSQYSNEKLFF. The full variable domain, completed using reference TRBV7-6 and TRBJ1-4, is GAGVSQSPRYKVTKRGQDVALRCDPISGHVSLYWYRQALGQGPEFLTYFNYEAQQDKSGLPNDRFSAERPEGSISTLTIQRTEQRDSAMYRCASSSQYSNEKLFFGSGTQLSVL.

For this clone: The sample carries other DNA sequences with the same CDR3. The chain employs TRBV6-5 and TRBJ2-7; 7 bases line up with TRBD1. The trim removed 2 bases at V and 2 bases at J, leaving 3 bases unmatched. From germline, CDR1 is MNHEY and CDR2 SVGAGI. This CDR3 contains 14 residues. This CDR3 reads CASSYRQGAYEQYF. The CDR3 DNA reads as TGTGCCAGCAGTTACCGGCAGGGGGCCTACGAGCAGTACTTC.

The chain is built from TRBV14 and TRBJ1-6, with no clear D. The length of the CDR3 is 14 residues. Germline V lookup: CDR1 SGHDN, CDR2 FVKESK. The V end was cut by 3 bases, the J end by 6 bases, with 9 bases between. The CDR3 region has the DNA TGTGCCAGCAGCCACCTTAACACTAATTCACCCCTCCACTTT. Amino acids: CASSHLNTNSPLHF. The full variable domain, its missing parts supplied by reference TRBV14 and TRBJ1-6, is EAGVTQFPSHSVIEKGQTVTLRCDPISGHDNLYWYRRVMGKEIKFLLHFVKESKQDESGMPNNRFLAERTGGTYSTLKVQPAELEDSGVYFCASSHLNTNSPLHFGNGTRLTVT.

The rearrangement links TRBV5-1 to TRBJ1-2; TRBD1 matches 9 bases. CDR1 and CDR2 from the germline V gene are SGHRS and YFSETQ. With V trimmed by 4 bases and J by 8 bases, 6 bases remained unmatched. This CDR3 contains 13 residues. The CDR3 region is CASSGGQGEGYTF. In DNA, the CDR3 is TGCGCCAGCAGCGGGGGACAGGGAGAGGGCTACACCTTC.

This chain's CDR3 is CASSVVSLTGELFF. CDR3 DNA sequence: TGTGCCAGCAGCGTAGTGTCCCTCACCGGGGAGCTGTTTTTT. The chain employs TRBV9 and TRBJ2-2; D not certain. Germline assignment: CDR1 SGDLS and CDR2 YYNGEE. Trimming removed 0 bases at V and 4 bases at J, with 7 bases between. The CDR3 is made up of 14 amino acids.

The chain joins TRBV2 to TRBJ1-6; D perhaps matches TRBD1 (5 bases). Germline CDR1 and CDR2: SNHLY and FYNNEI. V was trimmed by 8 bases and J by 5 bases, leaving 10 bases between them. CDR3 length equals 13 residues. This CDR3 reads CASWGKDNSPLHF. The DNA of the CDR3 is TGTGCCAGCTGGGGGAAGGATAATTCACCCCTCCACTTT.

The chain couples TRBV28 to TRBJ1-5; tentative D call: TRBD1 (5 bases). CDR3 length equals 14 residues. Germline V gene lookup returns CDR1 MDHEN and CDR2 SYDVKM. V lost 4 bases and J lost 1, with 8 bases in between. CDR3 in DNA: TGTGCCAGCAGTTCAGCAGGGAGCAATCAGCCCCAGCATTTT. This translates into CASSSAGSNQPQHF.

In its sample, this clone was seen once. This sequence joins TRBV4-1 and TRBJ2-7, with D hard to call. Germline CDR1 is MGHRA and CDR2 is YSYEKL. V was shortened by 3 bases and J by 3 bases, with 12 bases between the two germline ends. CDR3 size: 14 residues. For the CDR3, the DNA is TGCGCCAGCAGCCAGGGTCCAACCTACTACGAGCAGTACTTC. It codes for CASSQGPTYYEQYF.

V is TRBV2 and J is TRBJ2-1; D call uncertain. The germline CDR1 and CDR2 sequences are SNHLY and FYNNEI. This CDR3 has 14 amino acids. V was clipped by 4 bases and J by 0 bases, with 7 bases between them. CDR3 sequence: CASSVGSSYNEQFF. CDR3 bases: TGTGCCAGCAGTGTTGGCAGCTCCTACAATGAGCAGTTCTTC.

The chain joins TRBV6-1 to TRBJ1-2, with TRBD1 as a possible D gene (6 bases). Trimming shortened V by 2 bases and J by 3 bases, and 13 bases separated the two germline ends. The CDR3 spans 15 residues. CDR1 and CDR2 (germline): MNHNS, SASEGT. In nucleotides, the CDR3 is TGTGCCAGCAGTGAACAGGGGAAGGTAGACTATGGCTACACCTTC. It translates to CASSEQGKVDYGYTF.

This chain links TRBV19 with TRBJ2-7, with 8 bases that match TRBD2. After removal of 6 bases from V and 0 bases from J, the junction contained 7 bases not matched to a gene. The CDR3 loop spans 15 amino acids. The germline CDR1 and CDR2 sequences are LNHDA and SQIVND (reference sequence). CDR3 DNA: TGTGCCAGTAGACCTCCGGGGGGGGTCTCCTACGAGCAGTACTTC. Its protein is CASRPPGGVSYEQYF.

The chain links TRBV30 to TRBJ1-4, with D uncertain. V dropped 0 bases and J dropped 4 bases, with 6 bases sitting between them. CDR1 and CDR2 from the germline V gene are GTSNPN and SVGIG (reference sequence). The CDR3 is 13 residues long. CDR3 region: CAWSVSYNEKLFF. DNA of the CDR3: TGTGCCTGGAGTGTTTCTTATAATGAAAAACTGTTTTTT.

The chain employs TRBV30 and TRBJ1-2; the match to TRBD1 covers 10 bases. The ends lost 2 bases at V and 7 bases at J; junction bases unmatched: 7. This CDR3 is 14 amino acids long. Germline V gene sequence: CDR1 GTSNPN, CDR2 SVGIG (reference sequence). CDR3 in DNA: TGTGCCTGGAGTCGCGTCGGACAGGGGGGTGGCTACACCTTC. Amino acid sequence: CAWSRVGQGGGYTF. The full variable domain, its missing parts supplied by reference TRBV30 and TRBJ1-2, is SQTIHQWPATLVQPVGSPLSLECTVEGTSNPNLYWYRQAAGRGLQLLFYSVGIGQISSEVPQNLSASRPQDRQFILSSKKLLLSDSGFYLCAWSRVGQGGGYTFGSGTRLTVV.